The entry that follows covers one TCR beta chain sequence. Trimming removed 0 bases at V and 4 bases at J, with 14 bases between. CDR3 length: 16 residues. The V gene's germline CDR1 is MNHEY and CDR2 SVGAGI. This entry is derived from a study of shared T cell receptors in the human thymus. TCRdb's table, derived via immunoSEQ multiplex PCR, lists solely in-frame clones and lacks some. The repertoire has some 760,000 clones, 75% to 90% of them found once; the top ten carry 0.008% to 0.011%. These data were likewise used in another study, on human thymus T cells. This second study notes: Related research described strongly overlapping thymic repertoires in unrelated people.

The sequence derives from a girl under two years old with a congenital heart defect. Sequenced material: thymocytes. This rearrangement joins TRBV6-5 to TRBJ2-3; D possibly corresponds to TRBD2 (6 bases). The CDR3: CASSYSTMDYPDTQYF. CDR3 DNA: TGTGCCAGCAGTTACTCGACTATGGACTATCCAGATACGCAGTATTTT.